The text below deals with one T cell receptor beta chain. What this receptor recognizes is not known. Base qualities are not at hand, and no much larger clone is one base apart. This specimen comes from a study of control samples from healthy donors and cancer patients (dated by TCRdb to about 2020). Library creation used the immunoSEQ multiplex PCR assay. TCRdb obtained this table from immuneACCESS and retained in-frame rearrangements with V and J assigned. These tables miss some clones; where compared with another copy, unresolved V genes account for less than half of the shortfall, and the remainder is unexplained. Within this sample are 200,000 or so clones, with roughly 94% of them counted one time only. 1.5% of the sample is held by the ten biggest clonotypes. Sequences SGHRS (CDR1) and YFSETQ (CDR2) are obtained from the germline V gene. Cut back by 4 bases and 2 bases, the V and J ends lie 14 bases apart. From its cysteine to its phenylalanine, the CDR3 spans 15 amino acids. CDR3 DNA only is kept here, 45 bases in frame from base 1.

The sequence derives from a man over 45 in good health. The rearrangement joined TRBV5-1 to TRBJ2-3, with the D assignment possibly TRBD1 or TRBD2, given 5 matching bases for each. Sequenced input: blood. Here is the DNA: TGCGCCAGCAGCCCCGGGGCAGGGACCACAGATACGCAGTATTTT. This encodes CASSPGAGTTDTQYF. Supplemented by the reference TRBV5-1 and TRBJ2-3 proteins around the CDR3, the complete variable domain is KAGVTQTPRYLIKTRGQQVTLSCSPISGHRSVSWYQQTPGQGLQFLFEYFSETQRNKGNFPGRFSGRQFSNSRSEMNVSTLELGDSALYLCASSPGAGTTDTQYFGPGTRLTVL.